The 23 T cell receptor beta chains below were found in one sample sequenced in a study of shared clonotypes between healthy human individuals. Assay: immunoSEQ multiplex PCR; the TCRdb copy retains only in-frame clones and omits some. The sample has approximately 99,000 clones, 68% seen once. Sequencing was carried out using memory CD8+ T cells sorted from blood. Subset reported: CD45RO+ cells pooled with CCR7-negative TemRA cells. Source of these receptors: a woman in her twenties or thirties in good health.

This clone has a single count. The CDR3 region is CASSWQGLVYEQYF. CDR3 nucleotide sequence: TGTGCCAGCAGTTGGCAGGGCCTGGTCTACGAGCAGTACTTC. The chain recombines TRBV28 with TRBJ2-7; weak D call: TRBD1 (5 bases). Trimming removed 4 bases at V and 3 bases at J, with 13 bases between. This CDR3 is 14 amino acids long. The germline V gene encodes CDR1 MDHEN and CDR2 SYDVKM.

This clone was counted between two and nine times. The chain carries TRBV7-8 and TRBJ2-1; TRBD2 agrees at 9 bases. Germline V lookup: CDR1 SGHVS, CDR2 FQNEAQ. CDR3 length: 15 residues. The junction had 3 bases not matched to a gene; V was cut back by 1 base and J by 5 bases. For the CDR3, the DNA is TGTGCCAGCAGCTTAGTCCTAGCGGGGCACAATGAGCAGTTCTTC. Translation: CASSLVLAGHNEQFF. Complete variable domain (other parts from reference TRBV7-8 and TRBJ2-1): GAGVSQSPRYKVAKRGQDVALRCDPISGHVSLFWYQQALGQGPEFLTYFQNEAQLDKSGLPSDRFFAERPEGSVSTLKIQRTQQEDSAVYLCASSLVLAGHNEQFFGPGTRLTVL.

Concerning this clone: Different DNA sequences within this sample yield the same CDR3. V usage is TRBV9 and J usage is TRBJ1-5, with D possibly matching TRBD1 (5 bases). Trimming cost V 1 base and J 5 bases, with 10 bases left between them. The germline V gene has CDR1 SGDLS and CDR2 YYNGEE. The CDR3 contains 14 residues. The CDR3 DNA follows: TGTGCCAGCAGCGTAAGTTGGGGGGATCAGCCCCAGCATTTT. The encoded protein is CASSVSWGDQPQHF.

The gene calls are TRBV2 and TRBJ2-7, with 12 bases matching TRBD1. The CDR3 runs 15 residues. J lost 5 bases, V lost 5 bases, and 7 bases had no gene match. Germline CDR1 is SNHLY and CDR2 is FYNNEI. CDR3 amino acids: CASSPSGTGGNEQYF. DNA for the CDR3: TGTGCCAGCAGTCCCTCCGGGACAGGGGGCAACGAGCAGTACTTC.

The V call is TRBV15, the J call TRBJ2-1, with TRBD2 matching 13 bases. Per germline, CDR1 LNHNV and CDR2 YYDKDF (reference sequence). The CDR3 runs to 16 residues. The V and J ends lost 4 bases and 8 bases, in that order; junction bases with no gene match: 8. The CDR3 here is CATSKLAGGPRHEQFF. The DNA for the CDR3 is TGTGCCACCAGCAAACTAGCGGGAGGGCCCAGGCATGAGCAGTTCTTC.

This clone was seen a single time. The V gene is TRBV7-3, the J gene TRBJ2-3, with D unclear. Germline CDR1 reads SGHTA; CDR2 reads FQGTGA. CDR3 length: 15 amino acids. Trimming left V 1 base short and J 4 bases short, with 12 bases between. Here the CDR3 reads CASSLKTGWADTQYF. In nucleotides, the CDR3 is TGTGCCAGCAGCTTAAAAACCGGATGGGCAGATACGCAGTATTTT. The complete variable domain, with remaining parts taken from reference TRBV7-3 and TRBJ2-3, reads GAGVSQTPSNKVTEKGKYVELRCDPISGHTALYWYRQSLGQGPEFLIYFQGTGAADDSGLPNDRFFAVRPEGSVSTLKIQRTERGDSAVYLCASSLKTGWADTQYFGPGTRLTVL.

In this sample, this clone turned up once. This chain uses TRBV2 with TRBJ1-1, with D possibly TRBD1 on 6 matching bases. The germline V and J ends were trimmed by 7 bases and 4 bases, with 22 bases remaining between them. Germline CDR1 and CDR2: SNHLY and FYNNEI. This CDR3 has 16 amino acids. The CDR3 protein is CASMGWAGGVGTEAFF. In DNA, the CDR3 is TGTGCCAGCATGGGCTGGGCTGGGGGCGTGGGCACTGAAGCTTTCTTT.

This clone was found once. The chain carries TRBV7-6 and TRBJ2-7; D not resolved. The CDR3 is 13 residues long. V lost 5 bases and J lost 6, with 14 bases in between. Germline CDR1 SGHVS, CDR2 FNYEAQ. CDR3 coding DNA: TGTGCCAGCAGCCCTACTTGGACCTCCGAGCAGTACTTC. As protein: CASSPTWTSEQYF.

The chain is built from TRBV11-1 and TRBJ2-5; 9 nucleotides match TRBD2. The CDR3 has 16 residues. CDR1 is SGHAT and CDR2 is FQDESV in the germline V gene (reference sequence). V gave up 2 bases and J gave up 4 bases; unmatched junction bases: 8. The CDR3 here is CASSLRAAGGSETQYF. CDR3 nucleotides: TGTGCCAGCAGCTTACGGGCGGCGGGAGGGTCAGAGACCCAGTACTTC.

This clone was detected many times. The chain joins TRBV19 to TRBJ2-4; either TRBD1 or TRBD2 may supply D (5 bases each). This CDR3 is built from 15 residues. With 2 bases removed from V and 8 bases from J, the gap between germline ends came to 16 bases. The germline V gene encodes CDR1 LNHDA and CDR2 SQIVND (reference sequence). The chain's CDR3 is CASSIWSGGQDIQYF. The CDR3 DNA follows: TGTGCCAGTAGTATATGGAGTGGGGGTCAGGACATTCAGTACTTC.

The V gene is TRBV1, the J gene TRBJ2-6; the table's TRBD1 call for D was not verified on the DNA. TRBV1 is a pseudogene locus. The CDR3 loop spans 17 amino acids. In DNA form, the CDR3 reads TGCACCAGCAGATGGCAATGTTTACAAAGTCGGGCCAACGTCCTGACTTTC. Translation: CTSRWQCLQSRANVLTF.

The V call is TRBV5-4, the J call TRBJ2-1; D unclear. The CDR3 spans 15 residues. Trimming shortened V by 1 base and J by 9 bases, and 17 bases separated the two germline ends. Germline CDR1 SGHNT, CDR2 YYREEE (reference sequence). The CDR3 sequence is CASSLRAEVGLEQFF. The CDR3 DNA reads TGTGCCAGCAGCTTGAGGGCGGAAGTGGGTCTTGAGCAGTTCTTC.

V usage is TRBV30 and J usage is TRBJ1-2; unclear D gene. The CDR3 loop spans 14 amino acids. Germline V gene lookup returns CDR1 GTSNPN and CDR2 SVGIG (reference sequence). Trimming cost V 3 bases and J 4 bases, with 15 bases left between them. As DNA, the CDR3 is TGTGCCTGGAGCCCTACGTGGGAGGGCTATGGCTACACCTTC. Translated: CAWSPTWEGYGYTF.

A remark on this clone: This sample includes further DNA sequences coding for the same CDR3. The DNA of the CDR3 is TGCGCCAGCAGCTTGGCGTCGGGAGGGTACAATGAGCAGTTCTTC. It specifies CASSLASGGYNEQFF. The chain carries TRBV5-1 and TRBJ2-1; 8 nucleotides match TRBD2. From germline, CDR1 is SGHRS and CDR2 YFSETQ. The CDR3 is 15 residues long. The junction had 3 bases not matched to a gene; V was cut back by 0 bases and J by 4 bases.

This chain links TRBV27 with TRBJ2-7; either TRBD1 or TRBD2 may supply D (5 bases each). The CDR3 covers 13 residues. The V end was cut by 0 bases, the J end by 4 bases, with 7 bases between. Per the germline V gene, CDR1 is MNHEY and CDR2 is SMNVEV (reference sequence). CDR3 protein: CASSLSWGYEQYF. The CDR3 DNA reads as TGTGCCAGCAGTTTATCCTGGGGGTACGAGCAGTACTTC.

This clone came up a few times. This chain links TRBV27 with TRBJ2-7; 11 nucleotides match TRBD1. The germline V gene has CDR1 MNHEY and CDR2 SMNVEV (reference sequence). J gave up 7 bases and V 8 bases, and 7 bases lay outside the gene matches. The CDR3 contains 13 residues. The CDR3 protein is CASSGTGGEEQYF. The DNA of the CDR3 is TGTGCCAGCTCCGGGACAGGGGGGGAAGAGCAGTACTTC.

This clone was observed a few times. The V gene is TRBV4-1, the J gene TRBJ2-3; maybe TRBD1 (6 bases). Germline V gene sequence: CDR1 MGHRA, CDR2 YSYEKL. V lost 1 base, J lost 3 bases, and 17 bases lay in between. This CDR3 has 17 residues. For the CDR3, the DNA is TGCGCCAGCAGCCAAGGGTTCCAGGGGTTGGGAACAGATACGCAGTATTTT. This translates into CASSQGFQGLGTDTQYF.

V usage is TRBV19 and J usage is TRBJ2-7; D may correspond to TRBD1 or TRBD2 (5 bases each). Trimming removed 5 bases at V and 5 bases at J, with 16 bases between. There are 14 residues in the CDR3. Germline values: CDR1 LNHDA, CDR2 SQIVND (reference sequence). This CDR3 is CASSPGTLAHEQYF. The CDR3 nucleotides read TGTGCCAGTAGTCCCGGGACCCTGGCCCACGAGCAGTACTTC.

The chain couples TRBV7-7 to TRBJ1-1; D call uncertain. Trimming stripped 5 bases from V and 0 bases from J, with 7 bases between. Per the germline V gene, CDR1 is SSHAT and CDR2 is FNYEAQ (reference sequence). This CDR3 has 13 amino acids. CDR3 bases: TGTGCCAGCAGCCAAACCCTGAACACTGAAGCTTTCTTT. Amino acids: CASSQTLNTEAFF. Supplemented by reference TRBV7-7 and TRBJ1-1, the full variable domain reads GAGVSQSPRYKVTKRGQDVTLRCDPISSHATLYWYQQALGQGPEFLTYFNYEAQPDKSGLPSDRFSAERPEGSISTLTIQRTEQRDSAMYRCASSQTLNTEAFFGQGTRLTVV.

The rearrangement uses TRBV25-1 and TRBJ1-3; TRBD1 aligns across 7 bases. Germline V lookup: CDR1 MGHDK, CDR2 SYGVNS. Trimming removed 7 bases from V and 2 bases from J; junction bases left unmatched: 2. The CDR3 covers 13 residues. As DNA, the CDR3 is TGTGCCAGCACCGGGACAGCTGGAAACACCATATATTTT. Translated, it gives CASTGTAGNTIYF.

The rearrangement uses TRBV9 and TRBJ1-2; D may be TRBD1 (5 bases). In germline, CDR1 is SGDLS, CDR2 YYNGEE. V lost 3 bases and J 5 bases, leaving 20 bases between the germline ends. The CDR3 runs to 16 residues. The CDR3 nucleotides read TGTGCCAGCAGCGGCCTTTTCGGGGCGAGTGGGTATGGCTACACCTTC. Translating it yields CASSGLFGASGYGYTF.

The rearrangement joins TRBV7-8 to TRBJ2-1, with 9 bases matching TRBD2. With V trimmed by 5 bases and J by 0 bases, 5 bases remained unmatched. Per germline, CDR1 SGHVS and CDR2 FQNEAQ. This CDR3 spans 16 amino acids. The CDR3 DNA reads TGTGCCAGCAGCGACGATAGCGGGAGCTCCTACAATGAGCAGTTCTTC. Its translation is CASSDDSGSSYNEQFF. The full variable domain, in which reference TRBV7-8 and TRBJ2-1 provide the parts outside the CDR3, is GAGVSQSPRYKVAKRGQDVALRCDPISGHVSLFWYQQALGQGPEFLTYFQNEAQLDKSGLPSDRFFAERPEGSVSTLKIQRTQQEDSAVYLCASSDDSGSSYNEQFFGPGTRLTVL.

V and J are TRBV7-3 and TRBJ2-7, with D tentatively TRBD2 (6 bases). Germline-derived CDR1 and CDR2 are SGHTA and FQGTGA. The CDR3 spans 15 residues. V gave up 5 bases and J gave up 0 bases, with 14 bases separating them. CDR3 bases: TGTGCCAGCAGCCAGCGGGCGGCTAGCTCCTACGAGCAGTACTTC. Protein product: CASSQRAASSYEQYF. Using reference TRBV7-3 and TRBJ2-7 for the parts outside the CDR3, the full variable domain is GAGVSQTPSNKVTEKGKYVELRCDPISGHTALYWYRQSLGQGPEFLIYFQGTGAADDSGLPNDRFFAVRPEGSVSTLKIQRTERGDSAVYLCASSQRAASSYEQYFGPGTRLTVT.